The 19 T cell receptor beta chains reported below all come from one sample, sequenced in a study of T cell responses to AZD1222 COVID-19 vaccine. Assay used: immunoSEQ multiplex PCR; TCRdb lists only in-frame clones, some missing. Found here are some 150,000 clones, about 92% of them singletons; the top ten hold about 3.3%. Specimen: peripheral blood, collected 28 days after the second AZD1222 dose. These receptors came from an adult who received the AZD1222 COVID-19 vaccine.

The genes are TRBV24-1 and TRBJ2-3; 9 bases map to TRBD1. V shed 3 bases, J shed 5 bases, and the junction held 5 bases outside the gene matches. Germline V gives CDR1 KGHDR, CDR2 SFDVKD. The CDR3 has 15 residues. The chain's CDR3 is CATSDTGGGGDTQYF. CDR3 nucleotides: TGTGCCACCAGTGATACAGGGGGCGGAGGAGATACGCAGTATTTT.

The rearrangement joins TRBV7-6 to TRBJ2-7, with 12 bases fitting TRBD1. V was clipped by 0 bases and J by 6 bases; unmatched bases: 6. The CDR3 contains 16 residues. Germline-derived CDR1 and CDR2 are SGHVS and FNYEAQ. The CDR3 sequence: CASSLALGTGGGEQYF. The CDR3 DNA reads TGTGCCAGCAGCTTAGCGTTGGGGACAGGGGGCGGCGAGCAGTACTTC.

The V call is TRBV28, the J call TRBJ2-7; 7 bases align to TRBD1. This CDR3 spans 14 amino acids. Germline CDR1 is MDHEN and CDR2 is SYDVKM. J was trimmed by 7 bases and V by 5 bases; bases with no gene match: 11. The CDR3 region is CASSPTGKTGEQYF. In DNA, the CDR3 is TGTGCCAGCAGTCCGACAGGGAAGACTGGAGAGCAGTACTTC.

The CDR3 is CASSPRDRGRTDTQYF. DNA for the CDR3: TGTGCCAGCAGCCCTAGAGACAGGGGGCGGACAGATACGCAGTATTTT. The chain is built from TRBV21-1 and TRBJ2-3; the table calls TRBD1, which could not be checked here. TRBV21-1 is classified as a pseudogene. The CDR3 loop spans 16 amino acids.

CDR3 sequence reads: CASSEARPGGTNYGYTF. The CDR3 DNA reads TGTGCCAGCAGTGAAGCCCGTCCGGGGGGGACCAACTATGGCTACACCTTC. V usage is TRBV2 and J usage is TRBJ1-2; D is possibly TRBD1 (5 bases). This CDR3 has 17 residues. The germline V and J ends were trimmed by 0 bases and 2 bases, with 16 bases remaining between them. The germline gives CDR1 SNHLY, CDR2 FYNNEI.

The J gene is TRBJ2-7, the V gene TRBV28; D is unresolved. Germline loops: CDR1 MDHEN, CDR2 SYDVKM. Trimming took off 2 bases at V and 6 bases at J, with 14 bases between the two ends. The CDR3 contains 14 residues. Here the CDR3 DNA reads TGTGCCAGCAGTTTACCACAAAGAAGCCGCGAGCAGTACTTC. Residues: CASSLPQRSREQYF. Full variable domain (outside the CDR3, taken from reference TRBV28 and TRBJ2-7): DVKVTQSSRYLVKRTGEKVFLECVQDMDHENMFWYRQDPGLGLRLIYFSYDVKMKEKGDIPEGYSVSREKKERFSLILESASTNQTSMYLCASSLPQRSREQYFGPGTRLTVT.

The chain carries TRBV7-3 and TRBJ2-2; D not resolved. V gave up 3 bases and J gave up 0 bases, with 8 bases separating them. The CDR3 has 15 residues. CDR1 and CDR2 (germline): SGHTA, FQGTGA. The chain's CDR3 is CASSLRGANTGELFF. CDR3 coding DNA: TGTGCCAGCAGCTTGCGTGGGGCGAACACCGGGGAGCTGTTTTTT.

The chain joins TRBV5-4 to TRBJ2-7; 9 positions match TRBD1. The trim removed 6 bases at V and 5 bases at J, leaving 9 bases unmatched. Germline V lookup: CDR1 SGHNT, CDR2 YYREEE (reference sequence). The CDR3 is made up of 14 amino acids. Here the CDR3 reads CASNAPGQGHEQYF. The CDR3 region has the DNA TGTGCCAGCAACGCCCCGGGACAGGGACACGAGCAGTACTTC.

This clone was recorded only once. J is TRBJ1-1 and V is TRBV19; the D is unclear. The CDR3 length is 14 residues. The germline V gene has CDR1 LNHDA and CDR2 SQIVND (reference sequence). V was trimmed by 1 base and J by 1 base, leaving 7 bases between them. The CDR3 reads CASSIAEGNTEAFF. CDR3 DNA: TGTGCCAGTAGTATAGCTGAAGGGAACACTGAAGCTTTCTTT. The variable domain in full, with the rest retrieved from reference TRBV19 and TRBJ1-1, is DGGITQSPKYLFRKEGQNVTLSCEQNLNHDAMYWYRQDPGQGLRLIYYSQIVNDFQKGDIAEGYSVSREKKESFPLTVTSAQKNPTAFYLCASSIAEGNTEAFFGQGTRLTVV.

The rearrangement joins TRBV20-1 to TRBJ2-7, with unresolved D. Germline-derived CDR1 and CDR2 are DFQATT and SNEGSKA (reference sequence). V was clipped by 6 bases and J by 5 bases, with 8 bases between them. This CDR3 comprises 10 residues. The CDR3 DNA reads TGCAGTGCATCCGGTGACGAGCAGTACTTC. It is translated as CSASGDEQYF.

The rearrangement joins TRBV7-6 to TRBJ2-7; no definite D call. The CDR3 sequence is 15 residues long. V was pared by 1 base and J by 2 bases, with 12 bases between. Germline loops: CDR1 SGHVS, CDR2 FNYEAQ. CDR3 nucleotide sequence: TGTGCCAGCAGCTTAGAGACCGCGGCGGCCTACGAGCAGTACTTC. Translating gives CASSLETAAAYEQYF.

This clone showed up just once. The V and J genes are TRBV28 and TRBJ1-2, with no clear D. This CDR3 is built from 15 residues. V shed 4 bases and J shed 1 base, with 13 bases lying between them. Germline CDR1 reads MDHEN; CDR2 reads SYDVKM. The CDR3 DNA reads as TGTGCCAGCAGTTCCCCCGTGCTCCGTAACTATGGCTACACCTTC. It yields the protein CASSSPVLRNYGYTF.

The V and J genes are TRBV25-1 and TRBJ1-4; 7 nucleotides match TRBD1. Germline V CDR1 and CDR2: MGHDK, SYGVNS. The V segment lost 5 bases and the J segment 7 bases; nucleotides outside the gene matches: 13. This CDR3 is 16 amino acids long. For the CDR3, the DNA is TGTGCCAGCAGTAAACCTACAGGGGCGGGTGCTGAAAAACTGTTTTTT. Amino acid sequence: CASSKPTGAGAEKLFF.

The chain is built from TRBV5-6 and TRBJ1-5, with D tentatively TRBD1 (6 bases). The V end was cut by 2 bases, the J end by 4 bases, with 13 bases between. CDR1 and CDR2 from the germline V gene are SGHDT and YYEEEE. The CDR3 consists of 15 residues. The CDR3 DNA reads TGTGCCAGCAGCTTCCGACAGGTGGGGAATCAGCCCCAGCATTTT. Its translation: CASSFRQVGNQPQHF.

The V and J genes are TRBV3-1 (or the pseudogene TRBV3-2) and TRBJ2-7, with 12 bases lining up with TRBD2. CDR3 length equals 15 residues. The germline V gene encodes CDR1 LGHDT and CDR2 YNNKEL (reference sequence). V was pared by 4 bases and J by 7 bases, with 8 bases of the junction left unmatched. The CDR3 nucleotides are TGTGCCAGCAGCCTAAGACTAGCGGGAGAGGGGGAGCAGTACTTC. This codes for CASSLRLAGEGEQYF.

The rearrangement uses TRBV11-2 and TRBJ2-7, with TRBD1 identical over 8 bases. This CDR3 is built from 15 residues. With V trimmed by 8 bases and J by 2 bases, 11 bases remained unmatched. CDR1 and CDR2 from the germline V gene are SGHAT and FQNNGV. CDR3: CASEKTGGFTYEQYF. In nucleotides, the CDR3 is TGTGCCAGCGAAAAAACAGGGGGGTTCACCTACGAGCAGTACTTC.

CDR3 nucleotide sequence: TGTGCCAGCAGCTTTACTTCGGAGCTGAAGCTTTTCTTT. The encoded protein is CASSFTSELKLFF. The chain is built from TRBV5-4 and TRBJ1-1; D gene uncertain. The CDR3 loop spans 13 amino acids. In germline, CDR1 is SGHNT, CDR2 YYREEE (reference sequence). V was clipped by 2 bases and J by 13 bases, with 18 bases between them.

The chain combines TRBV24-1 with TRBJ2-1; 13 nucleotides line up with TRBD2. The CDR3 extends over 16 amino acids. In germline, CDR1 is KGHDR, CDR2 SFDVKD. The J segment lost 5 bases and the V segment lost 5 bases, leaving 5 bases of the junction unmatched. The CDR3 is CATSGGTSGTHNEQFF. DNA for the CDR3: TGTGCCACCAGTGGGGGGACTAGCGGGACCCACAATGAGCAGTTCTTC.

CDR3 DNA: TGTGCCAGCAGTTTTGGAGGGTTGGACTACGAGCAGTACTTC. Its protein is CASSFGGLDYEQYF. The chain joins TRBV28 to TRBJ2-7, with TRBD2 as a possible D gene (6 bases). V was cut by 3 bases and J by 3 bases, with 12 bases left in between. Germline V lookup: CDR1 MDHEN, CDR2 SYDVKM. The CDR3 spans 14 residues.